This passage covers 31 T cell receptor beta chains from one sample sequenced in a study of early stage breast cancer tumors. Profiling relied on immunoSEQ multiplex PCR, and the TCRdb table lists in-frame clones only, not all of them. The sample contains about 69,000 clones, about 85% of which appear only once. The sequenced sample consisted of blood. These TCRs come from a person aged 40 to 49 with breast cancer.

This sequence joins TRBV11-2 and TRBJ2-3; a possible D gene is TRBD2 (5 bases). This CDR3 comprises 16 residues. Per the germline V gene, CDR1 is SGHAT and CDR2 is FQNNGV. The ends were cut back, 1 base at V and 1 base at J, with 12 bases in the middle. The CDR3 nucleotides are TGTGCCAGCAGCTTAGTTGAGGGTTTGCGCACAGATACGCAGTATTTT. Its protein is CASSLVEGLRTDTQYF.

This chain connects TRBV27 to TRBJ1-1; TRBD1 aligns across 7 bases. J was trimmed by 0 bases and V by 3 bases; bases with no gene match: 4. CDR3 length: 15 residues. Germline V gene sequence: CDR1 MNHEY, CDR2 SMNVEV (reference sequence). CDR3: CASSFEGAVNTEAFF. DNA for the CDR3: TGTGCCAGCAGTTTCGAGGGGGCGGTGAACACTGAAGCTTTCTTT.

This sequence joins TRBV7-9 and TRBJ2-4, with 9 bases aligning to TRBD1. The CDR3 covers 14 residues. V shed 4 bases and J 3 bases; nucleotides not matched to a gene: 1. CDR1 is SEHNR and CDR2 is FQNEAQ in the germline V gene (reference sequence). This CDR3 reads CASSWTGVKNIQYF. The DNA of the CDR3 is TGTGCCAGCAGCTGGACAGGGGTCAAAAACATTCAGTACTTC.

This chain links TRBV27 with TRBJ2-7; 10 bases match TRBD2. This CDR3 comprises 14 residues. Trimming removed 6 bases from V and 4 bases from J; junction bases left unmatched: 6. The germline V gene encodes CDR1 MNHEY and CDR2 SMNVEV (reference sequence). The CDR3 sequence is CASSRTSGTYEQYF. Written as DNA, the CDR3 is TGTGCCAGCAGCCGGACTAGCGGAACATACGAGCAGTACTTC.

Notes on this clone: The junction departs from germline at one end; a sequencing error may be responsible. The rearrangement links TRBV5-1 to TRBJ2-7; D tentatively fits TRBD1 or TRBD2 (5 bases each). The CDR3 extends over 14 amino acids. Germline CDR1 and CDR2: SGHRS and YFSETQ. The CDR3 protein is CASSLGGTSCEQYF. The CDR3 bases are TGCGCCAGCAGCTTGGGTGGGACCTCCTGCGAGCAGTACTTC.

The V gene is TRBV29-1, the J gene TRBJ1-1; tentatively, D is TRBD1 (5 bases). V was clipped by 2 bases and J by 1 base, with 11 bases between them. This CDR3 contains 14 residues. Per germline, CDR1 SQVTM and CDR2 ANQGSEA. CDR3 in DNA: TGCAGCGTTGAAAACCTCGGGGGGAACACTGAAGCTTTCTTT. Translated: CSVENLGGNTEAFF.

This sequence joins TRBV18 and TRBJ2-1; D is perhaps TRBD2 (6 bases). The V and J ends lost 6 bases and 13 bases respectively, with 19 bases between them. CDR3 length: 13 amino acids. CDR1 KGHSH and CDR2 LQKENI come from the germline V gene. This CDR3 is CASSPGMRGLQFF. The CDR3, as DNA: TGTGCCAGCTCTCCGGGGATGAGGGGACTTCAGTTCTTC.

The chain links TRBV6-5 to TRBJ2-5, with TRBD2 matching 7 bases. J was trimmed by 3 bases and V by 6 bases; bases with no gene match: 10. CDR3 size: 15 residues. Germline V CDR1 and CDR2: MNHEY, SVGAGI. The CDR3 loop is CASRRGPGGKETQYF. The CDR3 nucleotides are TGTGCCAGCAGGAGGGGACCGGGAGGAAAAGAGACCCAGTACTTC.

The chain links TRBV15 to TRBJ2-7; D gene uncertain. Germline V gives CDR1 LNHNV, CDR2 YYDKDF (reference sequence). CDR3 length: 12 amino acids. V was shortened by 0 bases and J by 3 bases, with 3 bases between the two germline ends. CDR3 bases: TGTGCCACCAGCAGAGACAACTACGAGCAGTACTTC. Its translation: CATSRDNYEQYF.

This sequence joins TRBV9 and TRBJ1-1, with D possibly matching TRBD1 (6 bases). Germline CDR1 reads SGDLS; CDR2 reads YYNGEE. The length of the CDR3 is 17 residues. The V end lost 4 bases, the J end lost 4 bases, and 23 bases lay between the germline ends. CDR3 in amino acids: CASSSRTELTLPTEAFF. CDR3 DNA sequence: TGTGCCAGCAGCTCGCGGACAGAATTGACCCTTCCCACTGAAGCTTTCTTT. The entire variable domain, with the rest obtained from reference TRBV9 and TRBJ1-1, is as follows: DSGVTQTPKHLITATGQRVTLRCSPRSGDLSVYWYQQSLDQGLQFLIQYYNGEERAKGNILERFSAQQFPDLHSELNLSSLELGDSALYFCASSSRTELTLPTEAFFGQGTRLTVV.

The chain employs TRBV18 and TRBJ2-7, with 9 bases aligning to TRBD1. V trimming: 4 bases; J trimming: 5 bases; junction bases outside the gene matches: 12. The CDR3 sequence is 16 residues long. Germline CDR1 is KGHSH and CDR2 is LQKENI. The CDR3 protein is CASSLDTGGFMNEQYF. CDR3 nucleotide sequence: TGTGCCAGCTCACTCGACACAGGGGGCTTTATGAACGAGCAGTACTTC.

The chain combines TRBV7-6 with TRBJ2-3, with D unresolved. The CDR3 runs to 14 residues. The V gene lost 1 base and the J gene lost 3 bases, with 8 bases spanning the gap. Germline V gene sequence: CDR1 SGHVS, CDR2 FNYEAQ. The chain's CDR3 is CASSLGARTDTQYF. CDR3 sequence (DNA): TGTGCCAGCAGCTTAGGAGCCCGTACAGATACGCAGTATTTT. The entire variable domain, with the rest obtained from reference TRBV7-6 and TRBJ2-3, is as follows: GAGVSQSPRYKVTKRGQDVALRCDPISGHVSLYWYRQALGQGPEFLTYFNYEAQQDKSGLPNDRFSAERPEGSISTLTIQRTEQRDSAMYRCASSLGARTDTQYFGPGTRLTVL.

The V and J genes are TRBV6-5 and TRBJ2-7; no clear D gene. The CDR3 spans 14 residues. The V gene lost 0 bases and the J gene lost 2 bases, with 8 bases spanning the gap. Germline V gene sequence: CDR1 MNHEY, CDR2 SVGAGI. CDR3 sequence (DNA): TGTGCCAGCAGTTACTCTGGCAGGCCCTACGAGCAGTACTTC. It codes for CASSYSGRPYEQYF.

This rearrangement joins TRBV2 to TRBJ2-3, with D uncertain. The CDR3 is 12 residues long. V lost 4 bases and J 1 base, leaving 3 bases between the germline ends. Germline V lookup: CDR1 SNHLY, CDR2 FYNNEI. The CDR3 loop is CASSGGTDTQYF. The CDR3 nucleotides are TGTGCCAGCAGTGGGGGCACAGATACGCAGTATTTT.

V and J are TRBV5-5 and TRBJ2-3; D might be TRBD1 (6 bases). CDR3 length: 14 residues. In germline, CDR1 is SGHKS, CDR2 YYEKEE (reference sequence). Deletions cut 4 bases from V and 4 bases from J, with 13 bases between. The CDR3 DNA sequence: TGTGCCAGCAGCCTACAGGGATCTGCAGATACGCAGTATTTT. Residues: CASSLQGSADTQYF. The variable domain in full, completed from reference TRBV5-5 and TRBJ2-3, reads DAGVTQSPTHLIKTRGQQVTLRCSPISGHKSVSWYQQVLGQGPQFIFQYYEKEERGRGNFPDRFSARQFPNYSSELNVNALLLGDSALYLCASSLQGSADTQYFGPGTRLTVL.

This chain joins TRBV18 and TRBJ1-1; a possible D gene is TRBD1 (6 bases). Germline V lookup: CDR1 KGHSH, CDR2 LQKENI. The V gene lost 4 bases and the J gene lost 6 bases, with 15 bases spanning the gap. The CDR3 loop spans 14 amino acids. CDR3 residues: CASSQKMGAAEAFF. The DNA of the CDR3 is TGTGCCAGCTCACAAAAGATGGGGGCGGCTGAAGCTTTCTTT.

A note on this clone: Sequence at one end of the junction differs from germline and may be a read error. This chain links TRBV10-3 with TRBJ2-7; 10 bases are shared with TRBD1. The CDR3 contains 14 residues. Germline V gene lookup returns CDR1 ENHRY and CDR2 SYGVKD. The CDR3 sequence: CAITERTGGSEQYF. As DNA, the CDR3 is TGTGCCATCACTGAGAGGACAGGGGGGAGTGAGCAGTACTTC.

The rearrangement uses TRBV28 and TRBJ1-4; a possible D gene is TRBD1 (6 bases). The germline V gene encodes CDR1 MDHEN and CDR2 SYDVKM. The CDR3 has 12 amino acids. Trimming stripped 10 bases from V and 7 bases from J, with 13 bases between. The CDR3 DNA is TGTGCCAACGAAGGGGGGTGTGAAAAACTGTTTTTT. It codes for CANEGGCEKLFF.

The chain is built from TRBV7-2 and TRBJ1-1; D is uncertain. The CDR3 is 16 residues long. V was clipped by 1 base and J by 0 bases, with 12 bases between them. CDR1 is SGHTA and CDR2 is FQGNSA in the germline V gene. DNA of the CDR3: TGTGCCAGCAGCTTAGAGTGGGGAAAGCTGAACACTGAAGCTTTCTTT. It translates to CASSLEWGKLNTEAFF.

The chain uses TRBV6-5 and TRBJ1-5; D possibly corresponds to TRBD1 (6 bases). From germline, CDR1 is MNHEY and CDR2 SVGAGI. The CDR3 loop spans 14 amino acids. Trimming took 5 bases from V and 4 from J, leaving 12 bases between them. CDR3 bases: TGTGCCAGCAGTCCCTCCACAGGGAATCAGCCCCAGCATTTT. It encodes CASSPSTGNQPQHF.

This clone has only a few counts. Other DNA sequences within the sample encode an identical CDR3. V usage is TRBV7-9 and J usage is TRBJ2-7; no reliable D call. The CDR3 is 11 residues long. V dropped 2 bases and J dropped 1 base, with 0 bases sitting between them. Germline V gives CDR1 SEHNR, CDR2 FQNEAQ (reference sequence). The CDR3 here is CASSLSYEQYF. For the CDR3, the DNA is TGTGCCAGCAGCTTATCCTACGAGCAGTACTTC.

The chain is built from TRBV11-2 and TRBJ1-2, with D uncertain. The CDR3 sequence is 16 residues long. Trimming pared 3 bases from V and 8 bases from J, leaving 22 bases between. Per the germline V gene, CDR1 is SGHAT and CDR2 is FQNNGV. This CDR3 is CASSFYRGAFTLGYTF. The CDR3, as DNA: TGTGCCAGCAGCTTTTACCGGGGAGCTTTTACTCTCGGCTACACCTTC.

The chain employs TRBV6-5 and TRBJ2-2; D is undetermined. This CDR3 has 15 amino acids. Germline assignment: CDR1 MNHEY and CDR2 SVGAGI. V lost 6 bases and J lost 0, with 11 bases in between. Here the CDR3 DNA reads TGTGCCAGCAGCGCAAACTACGCGAACACCGGGGAGCTGTTTTTT. Its translation is CASSANYANTGELFF.

This chain connects TRBV7-6 to TRBJ2-2, with D hard to call. The germline CDR1 and CDR2 sequences are SGHVS and FNYEAQ. V was shortened by 4 bases and J by 2 bases, with 14 bases between the two germline ends. The CDR3 has 16 residues. The CDR3, as DNA: TGTGCCAGCAGCTCTCGTGGGCTACTTAACACCGGGGAGCTGTTTTTT. Translated, it gives CASSSRGLLNTGELFF.

This chain connects TRBV19 to TRBJ2-3; D might be TRBD2 (6 bases). The CDR3 has 16 residues. The V end was cut by 3 bases, the J end by 4 bases, with 17 bases between. Germline-derived CDR1 and CDR2 are LNHDA and SQIVND (reference sequence). DNA for the CDR3: TGTGCCAGTAGTATGGGTTCGGGAGCGGGCTCAGATACGCAGTATTTT. The encoded protein is CASSMGSGAGSDTQYF.

The sample holds a few counts of this clone. This chain connects TRBV6-5 to TRBJ1-2; no definite D call. Germline CDR1 and CDR2: MNHEY and SVGAGI. This CDR3 region has 11 residues. Between the trimmed V and J ends, which lost 8 bases and 8 bases, there was a span of 12 bases. CDR3 in DNA: TGTGCCAGCGGGTTGGGTGGAGGCTACACCTTC. Its translation is CASGLGGGYTF.

The V call is TRBV4-2, the J call TRBJ1-2, with 7 bases that match TRBD1. The V gene end was trimmed by 1 base and the J gene end by 8 bases; junction bases not matched to a gene: 4. The CDR3 has 13 residues. Per germline, CDR1 LGHNA and CDR2 YNFKEQ. CDR3 region: CASSQAGGDGYTF. The DNA of the CDR3 is TGTGCCAGCAGCCAAGCAGGGGGAGACGGCTACACCTTC.

V and J are TRBV27 and TRBJ2-3; D is ambiguous. The CDR3 runs 14 residues. The germline V and J ends were trimmed by 3 bases and 0 bases, with 7 bases remaining between them. Germline V gene sequence: CDR1 MNHEY, CDR2 SMNVEV (reference sequence). CDR3 in DNA: TGTGCCAGCAGTTTCCTCGCTAGCACAGATACGCAGTATTTT. This gives the protein CASSFLASTDTQYF.

The V call is TRBV28, the J call TRBJ2-5, with 9 bases matching TRBD1. Per the germline V gene, CDR1 is MDHEN and CDR2 is SYDVKM. V was clipped by 6 bases and J by 3 bases; unmatched bases: 2. The CDR3 is 13 residues long. CDR3 protein: CASRTGGEETQYF. DNA of the CDR3: TGTGCCAGCAGGACAGGGGGAGAAGAGACCCAGTACTTC.

This clone has just a few counts. The chain joins TRBV19 to TRBJ1-1; maybe TRBD1 (6 bases). V was shortened by 5 bases and J by 7 bases, with 14 bases between the two germline ends. Germline V gene data show CDR1 as LNHDA and CDR2 as SQIVND (reference sequence). The CDR3 is 13 amino acids. The CDR3 is CASSLPLTGEAFF. The CDR3 nucleotides read TGTGCCAGTAGTCTCCCGTTGACAGGTGAAGCTTTCTTT.

The V gene is TRBV25-1, the J gene TRBJ2-7; D remains ambiguous. Trimming shortened V by 3 bases and J by 7 bases, and 19 bases separated the two germline ends. The germline V gene encodes CDR1 MGHDK and CDR2 SYGVNS. This CDR3 spans 15 amino acids. As DNA, the CDR3 is TGTGCCAGCAGTGACCCCCGAGGTAGGGCGCGAGAGCAGTACTTC. Protein sequence: CASSDPRGRAREQYF.